One sample yielded the 20 T cell receptor beta chains listed below, sequenced in a study of T cells in Graves' hyperthyroidism and ophthalmopathy. RNA transcripts were the template for amplifying TCR beta CDR3 regions. The TCR CDR3 was amplified in a first-round RT-PCR using the HTBI primer set. TCRdb used MiXCR to reprocess the multiplex PCR reads, holding one entry per CDR3 protein. The sample lists 550,000 to 850,000 distinct CDR3 sequences; approximately 19% were seen once. The sequenced material came from blood. The receptor set was obtained from a woman in her forties or fifties with Graves' hyperthyroidism that later progressed to Graves' ophthalmopathy.

This clonotype appeared a few times. The chain is built from TRBV20-1 and TRBJ1-1; D possibly corresponds to TRBD1 (6 bases). Trimming stripped 5 bases from V and 2 bases from J, with 15 bases between. The CDR3 extends over 14 amino acids. Germline V gene data show CDR1 as DFQATT and CDR2 as SNEGSKA (reference sequence). The CDR3 loop is CSAPGAQPNTEAFF. Written as DNA, the CDR3 is TGCAGTGCTCCGGGGGCACAGCCAAACACTGAAGCTTTCTTT.

V is TRBV5-1 and J is TRBJ2-5; no reliable D call. The CDR3 totals 16 residues. The germline V gene encodes CDR1 SGHRS and CDR2 YFSETQ. V lost 0 bases and J 2 bases, leaving 14 bases between the germline ends. The CDR3 loop is CASSLVTAVSQETQYF. As DNA, the CDR3 is TGCGCCAGCAGCTTGGTAACAGCCGTCAGTCAAGAGACCCAGTACTTC.

V and J are TRBV7-9 and TRBJ2-3, with TRBD1 matching over 8 bases. The germline CDR1 and CDR2 sequences are SEHNR and FQNEAQ (reference sequence). J gave up 5 bases and V 5 bases, and 9 bases lay outside the gene matches. The CDR3 sequence is 15 residues long. The CDR3 is CASSQTGGWGDTQYF. CDR3 DNA sequence: TGTGCCAGCAGCCAAACAGGGGGTTGGGGAGATACGCAGTATTTT.

This sequence joins TRBV9 and TRBJ2-5, with D perhaps matching TRBD1 or TRBD2 (5 bases each). Deletions cut 3 bases from V and 4 bases from J, with 13 bases between. The CDR3 extends over 14 amino acids. CDR1 is SGDLS, CDR2 YYNGEE, per germline. This CDR3 reads CASSATVGTETQYF. The CDR3 DNA reads TGTGCCAGCAGCGCTACAGTCGGGACAGAGACCCAGTACTTC. The entire variable domain, with the rest obtained from reference TRBV9 and TRBJ2-5, is as follows: DSGVTQTPKHLITATGQRVTLRCSPRSGDLSVYWYQQSLDQGLQFLIQYYNGEERAKGNILERFSAQQFPDLHSELNLSSLELGDSALYFCASSATVGTETQYFGPGTRLLVL.

The chain couples TRBV5-4 to TRBJ1-1; TRBD1 might be the D (6 bases). V lost 1 base and J 5 bases, leaving 12 bases between the germline ends. The CDR3 spans 14 residues. The germline V gene encodes CDR1 SGHNT and CDR2 YYREEE (reference sequence). This chain's CDR3 is CASSLRVRGTEAFF. In DNA, the CDR3 is TGTGCCAGCAGCTTGAGGGTGAGGGGGACTGAAGCTTTCTTT.

This clonotype was counted between two and nine times. This may come from a read error, since a much larger clone is one base off. The V gene is TRBV30, the J gene TRBJ2-7; 9 bases agree with TRBD1. Per germline, CDR1 GTSNPN and CDR2 SVGIG (reference sequence). J gave up 2 bases and V 2 bases, and 4 bases lay outside the gene matches. The CDR3 consists of 14 residues. CDR3 residues: CAWSPGTGTYEQYF. The CDR3 DNA reads TGTGCCTGGAGTCCCGGGACAGGGACCTACGAGCAGTACTTC.

There are a few counts of this clonotype. The rearrangement uses TRBV6-2 or TRBV6-3 and TRBJ2-1, with 7 nucleotides matching TRBD1. CDR1 and CDR2 from the germline V gene are MNHEY and SVGEGT. V was clipped by 6 bases and J by 1 base; unmatched bases: 6. The CDR3 is made up of 15 amino acids. The chain's CDR3 is CASRNDRVSYNEQFF. CDR3 coding DNA: TGTGCCAGCAGAAACGACAGGGTTTCCTACAATGAGCAGTTCTTC.

This clonotype turned up a few times. The CDR3 nucleotides read TGTGCCAGCAGCTTTGCCAGGAAGGAGGAGCAGTACTTC. It specifies CASSFARKEEQYF. The chain couples TRBV7-2 to TRBJ2-7; the D is unclear. This CDR3 is 13 amino acids long. Germline V lookup: CDR1 SGHTA, CDR2 FQGNSA. Trimming cost V 3 bases and J 7 bases, with 13 bases left between them.

The gene calls are TRBV9 and TRBJ2-1; D gene ambiguous. Germline loops: CDR1 SGDLS, CDR2 YYNGEE. V shed 4 bases and J shed 0 bases, with 11 bases lying between them. CDR3 length: 15 amino acids. The CDR3 sequence: CASSTVPSSYNEQFF. The CDR3 nucleotides are TGTGCCAGCAGCACCGTACCCAGCTCCTACAATGAGCAGTTCTTC.

The chain employs TRBV6-2 or TRBV6-3 and TRBJ1-1, with D unresolved. Trimming stripped 7 bases from V and 0 bases from J, with 9 bases between. This CDR3 has 13 amino acids. The germline CDR1 and CDR2 sequences are MNHEY and SVGEGT. Here the CDR3 reads CASTSSLNTEAFF. The CDR3 DNA reads as TGTGCCAGCACCTCAAGCCTGAACACTGAAGCTTTCTTT.

This clonotype was detected ten times or more. This sequence joins TRBV6-1 and TRBJ2-7, with D perhaps matching TRBD1 (6 bases). The CDR3 runs to 15 residues. V was trimmed by 6 bases and J by 2 bases, leaving 17 bases between them. CDR1 is MNHNS and CDR2 is SASEGT in the germline V gene. The CDR3 reads CASRVWTAIAYEQYF. CDR3 in DNA: TGTGCCAGCAGGGTCTGGACAGCGATAGCCTACGAGCAGTACTTC.

The V and J genes are TRBV7-8 and TRBJ1-1; D not certain. Germline CDR1 reads SGHVS; CDR2 reads FQNEAQ. CDR3 length: 17 amino acids. V was pared by 3 bases and J by 0 bases, with 17 bases between. The CDR3 DNA reads as TGTGCCAGCAGCTTGTTGTGGCAGACGAGCATGAACACTGAAGCTTTCTTT. Its translation is CASSLLWQTSMNTEAFF.

This clonotype was seen just once. A much larger clone is a single base away; this may be a read error. The chain joins TRBV3-1 to TRBJ2-5, with a tentative D call TRBD2 (6 bases). CDR1 LGHDT and CDR2 YNNKEL come from the germline V gene (reference sequence). The CDR3 spans 16 residues. This chain's CDR3 is CVSSPGSGGLGETQYF. The CDR3 region has the DNA TGTGTCAGCAGCCCCGGGAGTGGAGGCCTCGGAGAGACCCAGTACTTC.

In this sample, this clonotype turned up many times. This sequence joins TRBV4-1 and TRBJ2-7, with a tentative D call TRBD1 (6 bases). V was shortened by 2 bases and J by 3 bases, with 11 bases between the two germline ends. Germline CDR1 and CDR2: MGHRA and YSYEKL. The CDR3 sequence is 14 residues long. The CDR3 loop reads CASSQRGQHYEQYF. The CDR3 bases are TGCGCCAGCAGCCAACGAGGACAGCACTACGAGCAGTACTTC.

This clonotype has ten or more counts. The rearrangement joins TRBV7-8 to TRBJ1-4, with 9 nucleotides matching TRBD1. CDR3 length: 15 amino acids. Germline CDR1 reads SGHVS; CDR2 reads FQNEAQ. The V and J ends lost 5 bases and 4 bases, in that order; junction bases with no gene match: 5. CDR3 region: CASSQPGQGNEKLFF. The CDR3 nucleotides read TGTGCCAGCAGCCAGCCGGGACAGGGTAATGAAAAACTGTTTTTT.

J is TRBJ2-5 and V is TRBV7-9; possibly TRBD2 for D (6 bases). V was trimmed by 5 bases and J by 6 bases, leaving 16 bases between them. CDR3 length equals 14 residues. The germline V gene encodes CDR1 SEHNR and CDR2 FQNEAQ (reference sequence). CDR3 loop: CASSAGLPPQTQYF. The DNA of the CDR3 is TGTGCCAGCAGCGCAGGACTACCACCTCAGACCCAGTACTTC.

This clonotype was recorded once. V gene TRBV9 combines with J gene TRBJ2-3; weak D call: TRBD2 (7 bases). Germline assignment: CDR1 SGDLS and CDR2 YYNGEE. The CDR3 spans 15 residues. Trimming took off 4 bases at V and 5 bases at J, with 17 bases between the two ends. The CDR3 coding sequence is TGTGCCAGCAGCCCAGGAGGGGGGGCCGGAGATACGCAGTATTTT. Protein sequence: CASSPGGGAGDTQYF.

This clonotype has at least ten counts. The chain recombines TRBV27 with TRBJ2-7, with a tentative D call TRBD1 (6 bases). Trimming removed 9 bases at V and 8 bases at J, with 23 bases between. This CDR3 spans 14 amino acids. The V gene's germline CDR1 is MNHEY and CDR2 SMNVEV (reference sequence). CDR3 in amino acids: CASTQGLPPMKQYF. For the CDR3, the DNA is TGTGCCAGTACACAGGGATTGCCCCCTATGAAGCAGTACTTC.

This clonotype was seen only a few times. V and J are TRBV6-9 and TRBJ2-3; maybe TRBD2 (5 bases). The germline gives CDR1 MNHGY, CDR2 SVAAGI. The CDR3 consists of 16 residues. V gave up 3 bases and J gave up 5 bases, with 18 bases separating them. In DNA form, the CDR3 reads TGTGCCAGCAGTTACGGTAGCGAGCCCGCAGGAGATACGCAGTATTTT. Translation gives CASSYGSEPAGDTQYF.

This clonotype occurred many times. The rearrangement links TRBV3-1 to TRBJ2-2; 10 nucleotides line up with TRBD1. The CDR3 runs to 16 residues. Trimming removed 4 bases from V and 3 bases from J; junction bases left unmatched: 5. The V gene's germline CDR1 is LGHDT and CDR2 YNNKEL (reference sequence). CDR3 amino acids: CASSPRDRGYTGELFF. The CDR3 bases are TGTGCCAGCAGCCCCCGGGACAGGGGTTACACCGGGGAGCTGTTTTTT.